This T cell receptor beta chain was found in a study of T cells after yellow fever vaccination. Study findings and constraints: Detected again after the booster were most primary-vaccination clones, at 96% CD4 and 88% CD8.

In germline, CDR1 is SEHNR, CDR2 FQNEAQ (reference sequence). The CDR3 has 15 residues. V lost 8 bases, J lost 2 bases, and 18 bases lay in between. About this clonotype: Its antigen remains unknown.

TCRdb re-analysed the 5' RACE reads in MiXCR, keeping a single row per CDR3 protein. The sample records a few hundred thousand distinct CDR3 sequences, approximately 3.9% being singletons. The source was PBMCs, collected 5 days after the yellow fever booster vaccination. The gene calls are TRBV7-9 and TRBJ2-5; D possibly uses TRBD1 or TRBD2 (6 bases each). The clonotype was recovered from a man younger than 30 who received the YFV17D yellow fever vaccine. CDR3 sequence reads: CASRARGLLQETQYF. The CDR3 DNA reads TGTGCCAGCCGGGCCCGGGGGCTATTACAAGAGACCCAGTACTTC.